Listed below are T cell receptor beta chains from one sample, sequenced in a study of blood T cell repertoires in COVID-19. TCRdb's table, derived via immunoSEQ multiplex PCR, lists solely in-frame clones and lacks some. The table has roughly 300,000 clones, 80% to 90% seen once. Sequencing used PBMCs or T cells enriched from blood (not recorded which). The receptor set was obtained from a woman in her 30s who had recovered from COVID-19. The CDR3 runs from the conserved cysteine through the conserved F or W. The D gene is left open where the match is weak. Size tells how often a clone was seen (once, few, many) or the class of an expanded clone, and some rows leave it out.

v_gene,len,j_gene,d_gene,abundance,CDR3nt,CDR3aa
TRBV7-3,16,TRBJ2-3,NA,NA,TGTGCCAGCAGTTTTTTGCCGAAGGCAGGTTATGATACGCAGTATTTT,CASSFLPKAGYDTQYF
TRBV6-5,12,TRBJ1-6,NA,NA,TGTGCCAGCACCTCCGTCGGGGCACCCCTCCACTTT,CASTSVGAPLHF
TRBV12-3/TRBV12-4,12,TRBJ2-5,NA,NA,TGTGCCAGCAGTTTCATCGGGGAGACCCAGTACTTC,CASSFIGETQYF
TRBV7-8,15,TRBJ1-2,NA,NA,TGTGCCAGCAGCTCCTCCCCGAGGGGAGGGTATGGCTACACCTTC,CASSSSPRGGYGYTF
TRBV11-2,16,TRBJ1-4,TRBD1,NA,TGTGCCAGCAGCTTAGATCACCCGACAGGGGAGGAAAAACTGTTTTTT,CASSLDHPTGEEKLFF
TRBV30,15,TRBJ2-2,NA,NA,TGTGCCTGGAGGGGCCAGGGAAGCCCCACCGGGGAGCTGTTTTTT,CAWRGQGSPTGELFF
TRBV15,14,TRBJ1-4,NA,NA,TGTGCCACCAGCAGAGAGGGCAGAGCTGAAAAACTGTTTTTT,CATSREGRAEKLFF
TRBV6-5,14,TRBJ1-2,NA,NA,TGTGCCAGCAGTTACACCGGACAATCCTATGGCTACACCTTC,CASSYTGQSYGYTF
TRBV6-5,13,TRBJ1-2,TRBD1,NA,TGTGCCAGCACCGCCGACAGGGGGGATGGCTACACCTTC,CASTADRGDGYTF
TRBV7-2,16,TRBJ2-7,TRBD2,NA,TGTGCCAGCAGCCGGACTAGCGGGGGGGCCTCCTACGAGCAGTACTTC,CASSRTSGGASYEQYF
TRBV6-5,16,TRBJ2-7,TRBD2,NA,TGTGCCAGCAGTTACTCGCGGGGGGCCGGGTCCTACGAGCAGTACTTC,CASSYSRGAGSYEQYF
TRBV10-2,17,TRBJ1-6,TRBD1,few,TGCGCCAGCAGGGGGGAACAGGGGGATCACTATAATTCACCCCTCCACTTT,CASRGEQGDHYNSPLHF
TRBV18,16,TRBJ1-3,NA,NA,TGTGCCAGCTCACCTCCCGGGTGGGTACCCGGAAACACCATATATTTT,CASSPPGWVPGNTIYF
TRBV29-1,10,TRBJ1-2,TRBD1,NA,TGCAGCGGGGGACAGGGGGCTGGCACCTTC,CSGGQGAGTF
TRBV5-1,15,TRBJ2-2,NA,NA,TGCGCCAGCATGGGGATGGGAGTCGGGACCGGGGAGCTGTTTTTT,CASMGMGVGTGELFF
TRBV14,16,TRBJ2-1,TRBD2,NA,TGTGCCAGCAGCCAATGGCACGGGGGGTTATACAATGAGCAGTTCTTC,CASSQWHGGLYNEQFF